One and the same sample provided the 25 T cell receptor beta chains below, sequenced in a study of blood T cell repertoires in COVID-19. Here immunoSEQ multiplex PCR was the method, and the copy in TCRdb shows in-frame clones only, minus some. Counted here are about 150,000 clones, around nine tenths occurring once; the ten biggest clones make up approximately 2.4%. Sequences were obtained from peripheral blood. These receptors all come from a woman between 70 and 85 years old with acute or convalescent COVID-19.

The V call is TRBV6-2 or TRBV6-3, the J call TRBJ2-7; D perhaps matches TRBD1 (6 bases). Germline lookup yields CDR1 MNHEY and CDR2 SVGEGT. The length of the CDR3 is 15 residues. The V end lost 6 bases, the J end lost 5 bases, and 20 bases lay between the germline ends. This CDR3 is CASSTDRPPSDEQYF. As DNA, the CDR3 is TGTGCCAGCAGCACCGACAGGCCCCCATCGGACGAGCAGTACTTC.

In nucleotides, the CDR3 is TGTGCCAGCAACTCAAAAGACAGGGCAAGCAATCAGCCCCAGCATTTT. Protein sequence: CASNSKDRASNQPQHF. The chain links TRBV2 to TRBJ1-5, with 7 bases fitting TRBD1. The CDR3 contains 16 residues. Germline V gives CDR1 SNHLY, CDR2 FYNNEI. V lost 7 bases and J lost 1; bases outside the gene matches: 10.

The chain combines TRBV19 with TRBJ1-4, with D perhaps matching TRBD1 (5 bases). V was cut by 7 bases and J by 4 bases, with 19 bases left in between. The germline CDR1 and CDR2 sequences are LNHDA and SQIVND (reference sequence). The CDR3 extends over 16 amino acids. DNA of the CDR3: TGTGCCAGTACCGCAGGTCGGCGGGACCTTAATGAAAAACTGTTTTTT. It yields the protein CASTAGRRDLNEKLFF. Using reference TRBV19 and TRBJ1-4 for the parts outside the CDR3, the full variable domain is DGGITQSPKYLFRKEGQNVTLSCEQNLNHDAMYWYRQDPGQGLRLIYYSQIVNDFQKGDIAEGYSVSREKKESFPLTVTSAQKNPTAFYLCASTAGRRDLNEKLFFGSGTQLSVL.

The CDR3 region is CASNRQLYTEAFF. DNA for the CDR3: TGTGCCAGCAACAGACAGTTATACACTGAAGCTTTCTTT. The V gene is TRBV6-5, the J gene TRBJ1-1, with D maybe TRBD1 (5 bases). The CDR3 has 13 amino acids. CDR1 and CDR2 (germline): MNHEY, SVGAGI. Deletions cut 7 bases from V and 3 bases from J, with 12 bases between.

The V gene is TRBV3-1 (or the pseudogene TRBV3-2), the J gene TRBJ1-5; D ambiguous. This CDR3 comprises 16 residues. Trimming removed 0 bases at V and 1 base at J, with 10 bases between. Germline assignment: CDR1 LGHDT and CDR2 YNNKEL (reference sequence). CDR3 nucleotide sequence: TGTGCCAGCAGCCAAGAGTACAGAGGGAGCAATCAGCCCCAGCATTTT. Protein: CASSQEYRGSNQPQHF.

This sequence joins TRBV28 and TRBJ1-6, with D uncertain. Germline-derived CDR1 and CDR2 are MDHEN and SYDVKM. Trimming left V 6 bases short and J 10 bases short, with 16 bases between. This CDR3 region has 14 residues. The CDR3 spells CASSPAASLSPLHF. The CDR3 DNA reads as TGTGCCAGCAGCCCTGCGGCCAGTCTGTCACCCCTCCACTTT.

V gene TRBV5-1 combines with J gene TRBJ2-7; 10 bases map to TRBD1. This CDR3 has 14 amino acids. V dropped 4 bases and J dropped 5; count of bases not matched to a gene: 6. The germline CDR1 and CDR2 sequences are SGHRS and YFSETQ. In DNA, the CDR3 is TGCGCCAGCAGCCGCATTGGGACAGGGGACGAGCAGTACGTC. Translated, it gives CASSRIGTGDEQYV.

This chain connects TRBV19 to TRBJ1-1, with 9 bases fitting TRBD1. The CDR3 covers 17 residues. V was clipped by 6 bases and J by 4 bases; unmatched bases: 15. CDR1 and CDR2 (germline): LNHDA, SQIVND (reference sequence). In DNA, the CDR3 is TGTGCCAGTAGGGACAGGGGCGCAAGGGGTGAAAGCACTGAAGCTTTCTTT. Translating it yields CASRDRGARGESTEAFF.

J is TRBJ2-3 and V is TRBV6-6, with TRBD2 matching 9 bases. Losses at the gene ends were 6 bases for V and 1 base for J; bases not matched to a gene: 11. The CDR3 sequence is 17 residues long. Germline-derived CDR1 and CDR2 are MNHNY and SVGAGI (reference sequence). The CDR3 region is CASSRAAGGYGTDTQYF. In nucleotides, the CDR3 is TGTGCCAGCAGCCGAGCCGCGGGGGGGTACGGCACAGATACGCAGTATTTT.

The chain combines TRBV10-3 with TRBJ2-3; no clear D gene. The CDR3 has 12 amino acids. Trimming shortened V by 3 bases and J by 2 bases, and 3 bases separated the two germline ends. Germline CDR1 is ENHRY and CDR2 is SYGVKD. Here the CDR3 DNA reads TGTGCCATCAGTGAACTCACAGATACGCAGTATTTT. Protein product: CAISELTDTQYF.

The chain is built from TRBV2 and TRBJ1-1, with unresolved D. Trimming removed 2 bases from V and 4 bases from J, with 5 bases in between. The CDR3 is 12 amino acids. Germline-derived CDR1 and CDR2 are SNHLY and FYNNEI. CDR3 nucleotide sequence: TGTGCCAGCAGTGAATGGCTCACTGAAGCTTTCTTT. Translating gives CASSEWLTEAFF.

The chain joins TRBV24-1 to TRBJ1-3; D is ambiguous. Germline assignment: CDR1 KGHDR and CDR2 SFDVKD. The CDR3 has 13 amino acids. Trimming pared 5 bases from V and 2 bases from J, leaving 6 bases between. The CDR3 DNA sequence: TGTGCCACCAGTGCGAGGGCTGGAAACACCATATATTTT. This encodes CATSARAGNTIYF.

CDR3 residues: CASSGRTNSNQPQHF. CDR3 bases: TGTGCCAGCAGTGGTCGGACAAATAGCAATCAGCCCCAGCATTTT. V gene TRBV2 combines with J gene TRBJ1-5; tentative D call: TRBD1 (5 bases). V was shortened by 4 bases and J by 0 bases, with 10 bases between the two germline ends. The germline V gene encodes CDR1 SNHLY and CDR2 FYNNEI. The CDR3 is 15 residues long.

The V gene is TRBV18, the J gene TRBJ2-2; D might be TRBD2 (5 bases). The V gene's germline CDR1 is KGHSH and CDR2 LQKENI. Deletions cut 4 bases from V and 3 bases from J, with 18 bases between. The CDR3 extends over 17 amino acids. The CDR3 nucleotides read TGTGCCAGCTCACTAACAGTGATAGCGTGGGACACCGGGGAGCTGTTTTTT. It codes for CASSLTVIAWDTGELFF.

The rearrangement links TRBV12-5 to TRBJ1-1; perhaps TRBD1 as D (5 bases). V gave up 7 bases and J gave up 0 bases, with 15 bases separating them. The CDR3 totals 15 residues. The germline V gene encodes CDR1 LGHNT and CDR2 FRNRAP. This CDR3 reads CASAPARGLNTEAFF. The CDR3 DNA reads as TGTGCTAGTGCCCCCGCTCGGGGGTTGAACACTGAAGCTTTCTTT.

This rearrangement joins TRBV25-1 to TRBJ1-2; possibly TRBD1 for D (6 bases). Germline CDR1 and CDR2: MGHDK and SYGVNS. There are 15 residues in the CDR3. The V and J ends lost 2 bases and 0 bases respectively, with 10 bases between them. CDR3 DNA sequence: TGTGCCAGCAGTGAAAAGGGGACAACTAACTATGGCTACACCTTC. This translates into CASSEKGTTNYGYTF.

The chain is built from TRBV4-3 and TRBJ1-1; the match to TRBD1 covers 7 bases. The CDR3 runs to 16 residues. Germline V lookup: CDR1 LGHNA, CDR2 YSLEER. Trimming took 0 bases from V and 0 from J; bases not matched to a gene: 4. CDR3 sequence: CASSQDWDSLNTEAFF. CDR3 nucleotides: TGCGCCAGCAGCCAAGATTGGGACAGCTTGAACACTGAAGCTTTCTTT.

The chain couples TRBV5-6 to TRBJ1-3; TRBD1 matches at 8 bases. After removal of 4 bases from V and 7 bases from J, the junction contained 7 bases not matched to a gene. This CDR3 region has 14 residues. In germline, CDR1 is SGHDT, CDR2 YYEEEE. The CDR3 DNA is TGTGCCAGCAGCGGACAGGGAATCATGAACACCATATATTTT. Its protein is CASSGQGIMNTIYF.

The chain combines TRBV7-9 with TRBJ2-3; 11 bases are shared with TRBD1. CDR3 length: 16 residues. Per germline, CDR1 SEHNR and CDR2 FQNEAQ (reference sequence). Losses at the gene ends were 5 bases for V and 2 bases for J; bases not matched to a gene: 6. The CDR3 is CASSARDRGATDTQYF. CDR3 DNA: TGTGCCAGCAGCGCCCGGGACAGGGGGGCCACAGATACGCAGTATTTT. Supplemented by reference TRBV7-9 and TRBJ2-3, the full variable domain reads DTGVSQNPRHKITKRGQNVTFRCDPISEHNRLYWYRQTLGQGPEFLTYFQNEAQLEKSRLLSDRFSAERPKGSFSTLEIQRTEQGDSAMYLCASSARDRGATDTQYFGPGTRLTVL.

The chain uses TRBV29-1 and TRBJ1-1; no reliable D call. Germline V gives CDR1 SQVTM, CDR2 ANQGSEA. V was trimmed by 4 bases and J by 3 bases, leaving 6 bases between them. There are 11 residues in the CDR3. The CDR3 here is CSVVFYTEAFF. Written as DNA, the CDR3 is TGCAGCGTTGTTTTCTACACTGAAGCTTTCTTT.

The J gene is TRBJ1-2, the V gene TRBV6-5, with 8 positions matching TRBD1. Germline V gene data show CDR1 as MNHEY and CDR2 as SVGAGI. With 9 bases clipped from V and 0 bases from J, the junction kept 9 bases outside the gene matches. This CDR3 has 15 amino acids. CDR3 coding DNA: TGTGCCAGTTTTCAGGGGGCCCCAACTAACTATGGCTACACCTTC. It codes for CASFQGAPTNYGYTF.

This rearrangement joins TRBV9 to TRBJ1-2; D gene ambiguous. With 0 bases removed from V and 4 bases from J, the gap between germline ends came to 13 bases. Germline V gene data show CDR1 as SGDLS and CDR2 as YYNGEE. This CDR3 has 15 amino acids. The CDR3 DNA follows: TGTGCCAGCAGCGTAGCAGAGGGTCGTAGCTATGGCTACACCTTC. This sequence encodes CASSVAEGRSYGYTF.

The J gene is TRBJ2-1, the V gene TRBV12-3 or TRBV12-4; no clear D gene. CDR3 length: 13 amino acids. The V and J ends lost 7 bases and 10 bases respectively, with 17 bases between them. The CDR3 here is CASTPGQIGEQFF. CDR3 sequence (DNA): TGTGCCAGCACTCCCGGCCAAATCGGGGAGCAGTTCTTC.

This clone was picked up one time. The genes are TRBV3-1 (or the pseudogene TRBV3-2) and TRBJ1-1; unclear D gene. Trimming removed 0 bases from V and 10 bases from J, with 12 bases in between. CDR1 LGHDT and CDR2 YNNKEL come from the germline V gene (reference sequence). This CDR3 is 13 amino acids long. CDR3 protein: CASSQDRVVGAFF. In DNA form, the CDR3 reads TGTGCCAGCAGCCAAGACCGAGTCGTTGGAGCTTTCTTT.

This clone was seen only a few times. J is TRBJ1-6 and V is TRBV6-5, with TRBD1 identical over 7 bases. The CDR3 covers 16 residues. The V gene end was trimmed by 2 bases and the J gene end by 4 bases; junction bases not matched to a gene: 5. CDR1 is MNHEY, CDR2 SVGAGI, per germline. The CDR3 loop reads CASSYTDRAYNSPLHF. The CDR3 DNA follows: TGTGCCAGCAGTTACACCGACAGGGCTTATAATTCACCCCTCCACTTT.